The T cell receptor (beta chain) described here comes from a study of metastatic and nonmetastatic thyroid tumors. As originally analysed: To classify distant metastasis in papillary thyroid cancer, a model was built from CDR3 differences across clinicopathological groups. Using MiXCR, TCRdb reanalyzed the PCR reads. TCRdb's processing, not the authors' own work, is the source of the V and J calls. The sample lists roughly 29,000 clones, 20% to 25% seen once, with under 45% in the top ten. This clone has at least ten counts. Its cognate antigen is unknown. Thyroid surgery was preceded by no treatment in any patient. The study, taken as a whole, reports: In both blood and tumor samples, TCR beta diversity was reported significantly higher for malignant than benign nodules.

CDR1 and CDR2 (germline): DFQATT, SNEGSKA (reference sequence). CDR3 length: 12 amino acids. Trimming removed 6 bases at V and 4 bases at J, with 10 bases between. Sequenced material: blood. V usage is TRBV20-1 and J usage is TRBJ1-5; D possibly corresponds to TRBD1 (5 bases). The sequence derives from a female donor with papillary thyroid cancer or a benign thyroid nodule (not recorded which). Some clones in this sample may be carry-over from other donors' samples. The CDR3 region has the DNA TGCAGTGCCAACGGGGGGAATCAGCCCCAGCATTTT. This codes for CSANGGNQPQHF.